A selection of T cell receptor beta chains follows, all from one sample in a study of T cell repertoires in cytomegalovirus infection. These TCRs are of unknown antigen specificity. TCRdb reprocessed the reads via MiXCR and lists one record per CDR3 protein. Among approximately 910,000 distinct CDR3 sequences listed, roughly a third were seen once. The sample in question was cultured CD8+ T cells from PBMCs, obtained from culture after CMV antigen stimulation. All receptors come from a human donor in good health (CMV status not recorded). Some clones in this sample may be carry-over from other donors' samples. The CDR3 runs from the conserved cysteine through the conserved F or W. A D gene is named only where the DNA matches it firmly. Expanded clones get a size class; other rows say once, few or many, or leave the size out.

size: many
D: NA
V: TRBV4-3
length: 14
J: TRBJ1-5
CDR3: CASSQGQGLQPQHF
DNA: TGCGCCAGCAGCCAAGGCCAGGGTTTACAGCCCCAGCATTTT

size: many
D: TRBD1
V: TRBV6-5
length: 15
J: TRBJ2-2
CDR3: CASSSWTGPGGELFF
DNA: TGTGCCAGCAGTTCCTGGACAGGCCCCGGGGGGGAGCTGTTTTTT

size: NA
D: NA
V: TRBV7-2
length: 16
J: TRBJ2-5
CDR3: CASSPEPVGRGETQYF
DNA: TGTGCCAGCAGCCCGGAGCCAGTGGGGAGGGGGGAGACCCAGTACTTC

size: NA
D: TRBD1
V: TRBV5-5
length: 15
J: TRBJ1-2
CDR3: CASSPGTGSNYGYTF
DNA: TGTGCCAGCAGCCCGGGGACAGGGAGCAACTATGGCTACACCTTC

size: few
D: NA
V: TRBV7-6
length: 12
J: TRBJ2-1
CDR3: CATKDGNNEQFF
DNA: TGTGCCACCAAGGACGGAAACAATGAGCAGTTCTTC

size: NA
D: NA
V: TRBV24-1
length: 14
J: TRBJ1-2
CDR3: CATSPAWTDYGYTF
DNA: TGTGCCACCTCCCCAGCCTGGACAGACTATGGCTACACCTTC

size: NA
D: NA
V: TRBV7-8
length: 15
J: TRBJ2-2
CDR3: CASSLGRGGARELFF
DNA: TGTGCCAGCAGCCTAGGGCGGGGTGGGGCCCGGGAGCTGTTTTTT

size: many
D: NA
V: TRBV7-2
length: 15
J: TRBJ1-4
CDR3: CASSLSSTSWEKLFF
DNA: TGTGCCAGCAGCTTATCTTCCACGTCTTGGGAAAAACTGTTTTTT

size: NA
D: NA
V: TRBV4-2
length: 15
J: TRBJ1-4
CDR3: CASSQEPKGIEKLFF
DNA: TGTGCCAGCAGCCAAGAACCCAAAGGGATTGAAAAACTGTTTTTT

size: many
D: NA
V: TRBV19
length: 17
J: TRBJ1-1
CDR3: CASSPHSKVRMNTEAFF
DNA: TGTGCCAGTAGTCCCCACTCGAAGGTACGGATGAACACTGAAGCTTTCTTT

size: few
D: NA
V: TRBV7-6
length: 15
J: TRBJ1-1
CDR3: CASRSMDTGDTEAFF
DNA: TGTGCCAGCAGATCCATGGACACGGGCGACACTGAAGCTTTCTTT

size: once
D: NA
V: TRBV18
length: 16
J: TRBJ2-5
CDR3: CASSPIDTDGRETQYF
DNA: TGTGCCAGCTCACCAATTGACACCGACGGAAGGGAGACCCAGTACTTC

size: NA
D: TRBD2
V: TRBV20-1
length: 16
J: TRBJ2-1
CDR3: CSGVNGGLAGGNEQFF
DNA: TGCAGTGGTGTAAATGGGGGACTAGCGGGGGGTAATGAGCAGTTCTTC

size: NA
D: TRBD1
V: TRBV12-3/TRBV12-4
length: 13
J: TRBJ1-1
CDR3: CASRDRGATEAFF
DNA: TGTGCCAGCAGAGACAGGGGAGCCACTGAAGCTTTCTTT

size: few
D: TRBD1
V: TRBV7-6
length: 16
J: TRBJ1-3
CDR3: CASSYPGQETGNTIYF
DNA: TGTGCCAGCAGCTACCCGGGACAGGAGACTGGAAACACCATATATTTT

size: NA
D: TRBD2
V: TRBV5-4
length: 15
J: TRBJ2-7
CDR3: CASSSPSTSGDEQYF
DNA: TGTGCCAGCAGCTCCCCCTCGACTAGCGGGGACGAGCAGTACTTC

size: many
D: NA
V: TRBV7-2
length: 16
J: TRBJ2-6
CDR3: CASSSGAPLGANVLTF
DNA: TGTGCCAGCAGCTCCGGAGCCCCCTTGGGGGCCAACGTCCTGACTTTC

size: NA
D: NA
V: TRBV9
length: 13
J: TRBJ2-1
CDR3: CASSVGIHNEQFF
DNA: TGTGCCAGCAGCGTGGGTATCCACAATGAGCAGTTCTTC

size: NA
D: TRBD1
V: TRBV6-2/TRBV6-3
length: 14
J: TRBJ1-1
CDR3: CASDRTGLNTEAFF
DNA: TGTGCCAGCGACCGGACAGGGCTGAACACTGAAGCTTTCTTT

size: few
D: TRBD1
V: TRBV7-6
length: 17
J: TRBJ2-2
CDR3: CASSSTNRGPNTGELFF
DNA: TGTGCCAGCAGCTCCACCAACAGGGGGCCTAACACCGGGGAGCTGTTTTTT

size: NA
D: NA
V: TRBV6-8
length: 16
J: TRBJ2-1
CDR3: CARSLREGGGWNEQFF
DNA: TGTGCCCGCAGTCTCAGAGAGGGGGGTGGTTGGAATGAGCAGTTCTTC

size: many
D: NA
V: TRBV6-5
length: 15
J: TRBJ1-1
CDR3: CASSYPGAWGTEAFF
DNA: TGTGCCAGCAGTTACCCCGGAGCCTGGGGCACTGAAGCTTTCTTT

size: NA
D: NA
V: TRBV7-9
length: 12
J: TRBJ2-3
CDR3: CDSRGLADTQYF
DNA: TGTGACAGCAGAGGGTTGGCAGATACGCAGTATTTT

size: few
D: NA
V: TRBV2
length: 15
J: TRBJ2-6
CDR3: CASREDSSGANVLTF
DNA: TGTGCCAGCAGAGAGGACAGTAGTGGGGCCAACGTCCTGACTTTC

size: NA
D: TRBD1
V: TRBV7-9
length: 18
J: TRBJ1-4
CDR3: CASSRVGTGGSPSEKLFF
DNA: TGTGCCAGCAGCCGAGTCGGGACAGGGGGCTCACCGAGCGAAAAACTGTTTTTT

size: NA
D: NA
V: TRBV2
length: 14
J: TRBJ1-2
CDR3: CASSESTENYGYTF
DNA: TGTGCCAGCAGTGAATCAACAGAAAACTATGGCTACACCTTC

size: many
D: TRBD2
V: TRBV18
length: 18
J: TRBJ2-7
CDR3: CASSPGTSGGHPSYEQYF
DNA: TGTGCCAGCTCACCAGGGACTAGCGGAGGACACCCCTCCTACGAGCAGTACTTC

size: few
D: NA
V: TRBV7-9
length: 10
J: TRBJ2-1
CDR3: CASSLGQQFF
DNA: TGTGCCAGCAGCTTAGGACAGCAGTTCTTC

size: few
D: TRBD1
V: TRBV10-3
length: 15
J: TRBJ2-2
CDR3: CAIRLTGPSTGELFF
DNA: TGTGCCATCAGGCTGACAGGGCCCAGCACCGGGGAGCTGTTTTTT

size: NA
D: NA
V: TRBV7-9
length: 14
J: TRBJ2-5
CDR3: CATFGQGRQETQYF
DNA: TGTGCCACCTTCGGGCAGGGGAGGCAAGAGACCCAGTACTTC

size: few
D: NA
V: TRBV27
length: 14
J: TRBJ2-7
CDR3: CASSLSPGSYEQYF
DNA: TGTGCCAGCAGTTTATCGCCTGGATCCTACGAGCAGTACTTC

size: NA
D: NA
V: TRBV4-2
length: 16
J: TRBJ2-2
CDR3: CASSQVQGTNTGELFF
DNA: TGTGCCAGCAGCCAAGTACAGGGTACAAACACCGGGGAGCTGTTTTTT

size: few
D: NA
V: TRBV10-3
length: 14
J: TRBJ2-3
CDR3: CAAWGGAQTDTQYF
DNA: TGTGCCGCGTGGGGGGGGGCCCAGACAGATACGCAGTATTTT

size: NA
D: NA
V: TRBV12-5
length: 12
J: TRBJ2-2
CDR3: CASAPSTGELFF
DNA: TGTGCTAGTGCCCCCAGTACCGGGGAGCTGTTTTTT

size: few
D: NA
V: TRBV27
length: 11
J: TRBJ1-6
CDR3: CAIKVATTLHF
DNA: TGTGCCATCAAGGTGGCCACGACCCTCCACTTT

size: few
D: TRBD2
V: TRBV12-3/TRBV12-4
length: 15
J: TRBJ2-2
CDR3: CASSPLGGVTGELFF
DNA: TGTGCCAGCAGCCCGCTCGGGGGGGTCACCGGGGAGCTGTTTTTT

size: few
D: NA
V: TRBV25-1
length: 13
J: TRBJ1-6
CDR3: CASSGDFLSPLHF
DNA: TGTGCCAGCAGTGGGGATTTTCTTTCACCCCTCCACTTT

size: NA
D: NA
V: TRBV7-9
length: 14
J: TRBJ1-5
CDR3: CASSAPGTNQPQHF
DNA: TGTGCCAGCAGCGCCCCAGGGACCAATCAGCCCCAGCATTTT